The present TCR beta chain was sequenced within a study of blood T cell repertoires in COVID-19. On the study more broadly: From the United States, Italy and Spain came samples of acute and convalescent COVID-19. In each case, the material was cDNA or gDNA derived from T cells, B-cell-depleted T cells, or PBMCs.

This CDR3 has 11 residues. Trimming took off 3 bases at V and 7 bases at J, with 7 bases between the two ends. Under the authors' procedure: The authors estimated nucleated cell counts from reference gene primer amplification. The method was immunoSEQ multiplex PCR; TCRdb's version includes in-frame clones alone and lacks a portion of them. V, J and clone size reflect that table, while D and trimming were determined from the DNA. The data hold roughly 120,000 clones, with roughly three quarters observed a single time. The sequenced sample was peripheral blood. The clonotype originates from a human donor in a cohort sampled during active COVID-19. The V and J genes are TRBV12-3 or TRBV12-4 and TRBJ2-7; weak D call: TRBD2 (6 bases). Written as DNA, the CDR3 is TGTGCCAGCAGTTTCGCGGGGGAGCAGTACTTC. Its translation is CASSFAGEQYF.